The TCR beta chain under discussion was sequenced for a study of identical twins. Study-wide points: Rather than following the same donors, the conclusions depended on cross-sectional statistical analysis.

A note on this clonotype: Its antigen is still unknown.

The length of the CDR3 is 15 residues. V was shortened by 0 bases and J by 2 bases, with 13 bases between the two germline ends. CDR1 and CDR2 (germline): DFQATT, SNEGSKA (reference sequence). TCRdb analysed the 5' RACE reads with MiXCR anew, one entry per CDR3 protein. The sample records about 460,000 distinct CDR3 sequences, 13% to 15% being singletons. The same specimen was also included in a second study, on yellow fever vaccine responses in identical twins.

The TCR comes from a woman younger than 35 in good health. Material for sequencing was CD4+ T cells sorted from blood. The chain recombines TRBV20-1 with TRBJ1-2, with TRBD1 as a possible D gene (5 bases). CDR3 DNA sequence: TGCAGTGCTAGAGAAGGACAAACCCGAAACTATGGCTACACCTTC. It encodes CSAREGQTRNYGYTF.